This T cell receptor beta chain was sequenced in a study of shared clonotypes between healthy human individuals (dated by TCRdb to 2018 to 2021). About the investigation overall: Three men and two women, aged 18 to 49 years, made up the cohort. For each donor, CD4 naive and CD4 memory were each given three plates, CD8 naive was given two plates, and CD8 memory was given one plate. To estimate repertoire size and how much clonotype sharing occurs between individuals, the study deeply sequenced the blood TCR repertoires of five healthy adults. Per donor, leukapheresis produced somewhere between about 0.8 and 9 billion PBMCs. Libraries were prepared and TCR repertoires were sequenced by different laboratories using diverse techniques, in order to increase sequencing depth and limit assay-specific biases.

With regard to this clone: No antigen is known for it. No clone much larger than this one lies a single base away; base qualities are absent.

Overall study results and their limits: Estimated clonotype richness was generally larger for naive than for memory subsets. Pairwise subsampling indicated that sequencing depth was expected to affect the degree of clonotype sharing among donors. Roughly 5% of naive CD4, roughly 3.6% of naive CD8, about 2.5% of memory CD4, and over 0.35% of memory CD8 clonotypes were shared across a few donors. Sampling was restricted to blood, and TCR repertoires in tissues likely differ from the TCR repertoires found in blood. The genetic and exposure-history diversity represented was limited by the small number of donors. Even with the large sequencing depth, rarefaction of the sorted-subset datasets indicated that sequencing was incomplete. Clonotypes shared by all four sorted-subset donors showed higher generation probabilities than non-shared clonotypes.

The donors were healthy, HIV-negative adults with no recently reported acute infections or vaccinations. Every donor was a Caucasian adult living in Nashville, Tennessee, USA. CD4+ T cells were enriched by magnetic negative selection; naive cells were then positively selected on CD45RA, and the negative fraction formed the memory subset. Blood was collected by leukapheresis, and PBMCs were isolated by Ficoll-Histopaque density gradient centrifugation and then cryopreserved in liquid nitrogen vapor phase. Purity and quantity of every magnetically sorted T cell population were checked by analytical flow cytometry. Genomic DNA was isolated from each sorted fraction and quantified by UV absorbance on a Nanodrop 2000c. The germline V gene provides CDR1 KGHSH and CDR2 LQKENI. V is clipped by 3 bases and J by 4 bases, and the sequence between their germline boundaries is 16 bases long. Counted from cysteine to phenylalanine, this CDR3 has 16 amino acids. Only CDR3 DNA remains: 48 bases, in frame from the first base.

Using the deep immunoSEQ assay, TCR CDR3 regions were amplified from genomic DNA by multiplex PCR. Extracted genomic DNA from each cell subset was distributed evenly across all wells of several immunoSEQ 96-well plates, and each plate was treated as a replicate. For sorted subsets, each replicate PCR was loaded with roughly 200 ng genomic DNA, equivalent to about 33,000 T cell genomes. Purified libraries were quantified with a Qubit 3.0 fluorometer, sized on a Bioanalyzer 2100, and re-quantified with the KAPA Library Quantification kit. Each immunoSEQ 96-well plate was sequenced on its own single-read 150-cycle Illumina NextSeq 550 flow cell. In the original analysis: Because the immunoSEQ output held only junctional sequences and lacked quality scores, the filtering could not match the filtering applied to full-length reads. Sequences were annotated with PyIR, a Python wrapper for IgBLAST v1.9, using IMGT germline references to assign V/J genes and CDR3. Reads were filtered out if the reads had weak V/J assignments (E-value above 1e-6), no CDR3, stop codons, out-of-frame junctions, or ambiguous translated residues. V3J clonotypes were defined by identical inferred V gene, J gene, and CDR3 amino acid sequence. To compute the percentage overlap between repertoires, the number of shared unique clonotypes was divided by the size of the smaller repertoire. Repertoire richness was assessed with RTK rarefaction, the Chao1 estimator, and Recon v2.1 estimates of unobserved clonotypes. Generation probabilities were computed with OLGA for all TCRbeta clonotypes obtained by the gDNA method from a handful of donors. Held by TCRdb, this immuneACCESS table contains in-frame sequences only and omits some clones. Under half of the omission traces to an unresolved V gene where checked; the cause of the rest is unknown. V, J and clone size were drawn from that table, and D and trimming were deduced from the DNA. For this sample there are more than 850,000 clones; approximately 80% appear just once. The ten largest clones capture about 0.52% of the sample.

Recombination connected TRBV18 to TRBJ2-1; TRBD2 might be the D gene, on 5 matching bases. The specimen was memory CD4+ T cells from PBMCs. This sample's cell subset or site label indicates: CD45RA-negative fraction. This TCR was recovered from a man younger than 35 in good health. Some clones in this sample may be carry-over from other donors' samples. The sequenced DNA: TGTGCCAGCTCACCGTTCAGGACTTATAGTTACAATGAGCAGTTCTTC. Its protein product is CASSPFRTYSYNEQFF.